Described below is a single T cell receptor (beta chain) sequence and its context. Isolated per sample were at least 6 million PBMCs. Trimming stripped 2 bases from V and 2 bases from J, with 2 bases between. Germline lookup yields CDR1 LNHNV and CDR2 YYDKDF (reference sequence). The CDR3 is 12 residues long. The sample is drawn from a study of blood T cells in healthy people across ages. Turning to the study itself: In model experiments, template switching was able to capture about one barcoded beta molecule for every two T cells that were present.

Combining a sample-barcoded 5' primer with a J-beta primer mix, a second PCR ran for about 6 to 11 cycles. TCRdb fed the 5' RACE reads into MiXCR, producing one record per CDR3 protein. The sample shows more than 800,000 distinct CDR3 sequences, 45% of them seen only once. Sequencing was performed on blood. This sequence originates from a woman aged 60-75 years in good health. The rearrangement links TRBV15 to TRBJ2-3; D remains unclear. CDR3 loop: CATSRNTDTQYF. In DNA form, the CDR3 reads TGTGCCACCAGCAGAAACACAGATACGCAGTATTTT. Drawing the rest from reference TRBV15 and TRBJ2-3, the complete variable domain is DAMVIQNPRYQVTQFGKPVTLSCSQTLNHNVMYWYQQKSSQAPKLLFHYYDKDFNNEADTPDNFQSRRPNTSFCFLDIRSPGLGDTAMYLCATSRNTDTQYFGPGTRLTVL.